The TCR beta chain described here comes from a study of blood T cell repertoires in COVID-19. Libraries were prepared by immunoSEQ multiplex PCR; TCRdb keeps only in-frame clonotypes and omits some of them. This sample carries approximately 130,000 clones, approximately 84% of them seen once, and the ten largest clones take roughly 12%. The length of the CDR3 is 12 residues. Germline V lookup: CDR1 SGHTA, CDR2 FQGNSA. The V end was cut by 11 bases, the J end by 1 base, with 11 bases between. The receptor was derived from a human donor in a cohort sampled during active COVID-19. V is TRBV7-2 and J is TRBJ1-2, with D perhaps TRBD1 (5 bases). The sequenced sample consisted of peripheral blood. The CDR3 DNA follows: TGTGCCGCGACAGCAAATAACTATGGCTACACCTTC. Protein: CAATANNYGYTF.